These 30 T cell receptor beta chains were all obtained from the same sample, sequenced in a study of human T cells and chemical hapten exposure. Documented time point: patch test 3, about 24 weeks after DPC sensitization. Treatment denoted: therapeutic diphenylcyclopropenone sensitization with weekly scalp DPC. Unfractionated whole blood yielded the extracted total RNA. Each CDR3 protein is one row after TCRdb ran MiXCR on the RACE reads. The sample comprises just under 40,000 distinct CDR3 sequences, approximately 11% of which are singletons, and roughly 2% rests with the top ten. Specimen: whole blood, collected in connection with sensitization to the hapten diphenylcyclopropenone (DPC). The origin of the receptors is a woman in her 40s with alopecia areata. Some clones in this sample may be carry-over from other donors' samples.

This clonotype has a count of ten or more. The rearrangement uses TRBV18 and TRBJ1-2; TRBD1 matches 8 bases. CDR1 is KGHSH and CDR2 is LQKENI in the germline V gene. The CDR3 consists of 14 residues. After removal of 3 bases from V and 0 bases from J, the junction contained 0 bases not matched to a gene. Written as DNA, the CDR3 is TGTGCCAGCTCACCGGGACAGGCTAACTATGGCTACACCTTC. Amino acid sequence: CASSPGQANYGYTF.

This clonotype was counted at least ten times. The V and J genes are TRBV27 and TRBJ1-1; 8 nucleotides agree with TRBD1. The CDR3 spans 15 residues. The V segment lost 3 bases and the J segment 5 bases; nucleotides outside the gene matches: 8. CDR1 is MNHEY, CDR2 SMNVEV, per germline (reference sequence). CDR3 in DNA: TGTGCCAGCAGTTTTGGGGCGACAGGGGAGACTGAAGCTTTCTTT. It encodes CASSFGATGETEAFF.

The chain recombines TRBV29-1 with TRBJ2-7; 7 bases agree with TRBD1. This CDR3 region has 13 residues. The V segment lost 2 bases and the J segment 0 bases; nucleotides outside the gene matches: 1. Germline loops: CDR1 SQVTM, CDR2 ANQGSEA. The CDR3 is CSVERDSSYEQYF. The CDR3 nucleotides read TGCAGCGTTGAACGGGACAGCTCCTACGAGCAGTACTTC.

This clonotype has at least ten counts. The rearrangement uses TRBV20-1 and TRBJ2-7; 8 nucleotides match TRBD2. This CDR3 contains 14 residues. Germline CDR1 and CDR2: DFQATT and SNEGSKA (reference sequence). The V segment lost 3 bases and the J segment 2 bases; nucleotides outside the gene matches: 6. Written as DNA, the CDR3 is TGCAGTGCTAGCCGGGAGGGTTACGCCTACGAGCAGTACTTC. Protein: CSASREGYAYEQYF.

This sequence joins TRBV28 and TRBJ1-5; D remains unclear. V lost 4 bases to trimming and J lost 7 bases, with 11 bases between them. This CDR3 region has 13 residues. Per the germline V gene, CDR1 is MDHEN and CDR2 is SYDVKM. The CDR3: CASSYRGGQPQHF. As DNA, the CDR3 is TGTGCCAGCAGTTACCGGGGAGGGCAGCCCCAGCATTTT.

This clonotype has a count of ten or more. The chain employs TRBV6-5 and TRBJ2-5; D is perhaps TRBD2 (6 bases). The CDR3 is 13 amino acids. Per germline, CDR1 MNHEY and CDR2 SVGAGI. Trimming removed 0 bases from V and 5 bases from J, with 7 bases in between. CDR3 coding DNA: TGTGCCAGCAGTTACTCGGAGGGGGAGACCCAGTACTTC. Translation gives CASSYSEGETQYF.

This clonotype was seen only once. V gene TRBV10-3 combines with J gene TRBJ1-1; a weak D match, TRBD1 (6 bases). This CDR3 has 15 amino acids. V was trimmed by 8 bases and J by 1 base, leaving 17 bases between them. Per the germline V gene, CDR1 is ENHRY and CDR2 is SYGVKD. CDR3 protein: CAIGDTRFRNTEAFF. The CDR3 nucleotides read TGTGCCATCGGGGACACTCGATTCCGGAACACTGAAGCTTTCTTT.

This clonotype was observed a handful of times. This CDR3 reads CASSPPGTGVEQYF. The CDR3 DNA reads TGTGCCAGCAGCCCCCCCGGGACAGGGGTCGAGCAGTACTTC. V gene TRBV3-1 combines with J gene TRBJ2-7; 10 bases are shared with TRBD1. This CDR3 has 14 amino acids. V shed 4 bases and J 6 bases; nucleotides not matched to a gene: 6. Germline V gives CDR1 LGHDT, CDR2 YNNKEL (reference sequence).

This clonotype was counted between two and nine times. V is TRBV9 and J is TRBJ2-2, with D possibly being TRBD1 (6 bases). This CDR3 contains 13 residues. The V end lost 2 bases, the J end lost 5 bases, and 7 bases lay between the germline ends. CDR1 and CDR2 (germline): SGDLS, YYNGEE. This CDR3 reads CASSVTGTGELFF. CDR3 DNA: TGTGCCAGCAGCGTTACAGGGACCGGGGAGCTGTTTTTT.

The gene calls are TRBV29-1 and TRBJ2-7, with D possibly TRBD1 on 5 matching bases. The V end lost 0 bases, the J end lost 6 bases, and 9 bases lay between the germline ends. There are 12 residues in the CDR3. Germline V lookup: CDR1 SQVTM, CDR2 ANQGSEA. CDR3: CSVEEGRAEQYF. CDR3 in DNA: TGCAGCGTTGAAGAGGGCAGGGCCGAGCAGTACTTC.

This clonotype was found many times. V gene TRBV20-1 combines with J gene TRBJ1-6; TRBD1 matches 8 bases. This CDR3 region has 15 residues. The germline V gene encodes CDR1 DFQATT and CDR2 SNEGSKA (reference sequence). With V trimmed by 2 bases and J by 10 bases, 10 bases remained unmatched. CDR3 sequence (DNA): TGCAGTGCTAGAATCCAGGGGGCAGAGGACTCACCCCTCCACTTT. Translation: CSARIQGAEDSPLHF.

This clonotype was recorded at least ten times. CDR3 protein: CATSDFRSGDEQFF. In nucleotides, the CDR3 is TGTGCCACCAGTGATTTTAGGTCCGGGGATGAGCAGTTCTTC. V and J are TRBV24-1 and TRBJ2-1, with a possible D match to TRBD2 (5 bases). This CDR3 comprises 14 residues. V was shortened by 1 base and J by 8 bases, with 11 bases between the two germline ends. CDR1 and CDR2 (germline): KGHDR, SFDVKD.

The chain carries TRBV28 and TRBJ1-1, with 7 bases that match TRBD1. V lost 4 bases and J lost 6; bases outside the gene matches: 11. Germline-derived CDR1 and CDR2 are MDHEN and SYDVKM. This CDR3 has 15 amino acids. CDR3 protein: CASSSATGMVAEAFF. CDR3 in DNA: TGTGCCAGCAGTTCCGCGACAGGGATGGTTGCTGAAGCTTTCTTT.

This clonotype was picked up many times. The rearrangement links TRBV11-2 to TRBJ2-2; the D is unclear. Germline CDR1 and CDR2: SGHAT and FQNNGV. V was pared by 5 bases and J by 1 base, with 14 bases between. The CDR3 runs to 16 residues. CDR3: CASSRDRVENTGELFF. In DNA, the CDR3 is TGTGCCAGCAGCCGCGACCGGGTCGAGAACACCGGGGAGCTGTTTTTT.

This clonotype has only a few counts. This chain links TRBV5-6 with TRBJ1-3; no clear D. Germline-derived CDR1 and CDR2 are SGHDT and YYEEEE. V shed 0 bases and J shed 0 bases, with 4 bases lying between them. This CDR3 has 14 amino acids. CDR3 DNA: TGTGCCAGCAGCTTGGGCAGCTCTGGAAACACCATATATTTT. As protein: CASSLGSSGNTIYF.

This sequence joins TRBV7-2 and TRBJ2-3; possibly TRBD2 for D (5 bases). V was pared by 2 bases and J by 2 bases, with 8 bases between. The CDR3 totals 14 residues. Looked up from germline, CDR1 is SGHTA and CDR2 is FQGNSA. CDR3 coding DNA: TGTGCCAGCAGCTTAAGGGAGTTCACAGATACGCAGTATTTT. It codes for CASSLREFTDTQYF.

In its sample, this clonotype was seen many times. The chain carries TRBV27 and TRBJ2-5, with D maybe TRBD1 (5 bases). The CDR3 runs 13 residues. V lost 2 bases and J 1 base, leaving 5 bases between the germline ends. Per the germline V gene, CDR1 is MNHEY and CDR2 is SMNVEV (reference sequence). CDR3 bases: TGTGCCAGCAGTTTAGACAGCCAAGAGACCCAGTACTTC. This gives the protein CASSLDSQETQYF.

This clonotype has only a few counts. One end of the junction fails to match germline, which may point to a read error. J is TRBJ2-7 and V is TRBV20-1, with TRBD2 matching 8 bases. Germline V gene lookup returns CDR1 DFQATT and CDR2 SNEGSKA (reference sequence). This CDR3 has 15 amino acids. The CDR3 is CSARTSGGGETPLNF. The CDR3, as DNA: TGCAGTGCTAGAACTAGCGGAGGAGGAGAGACCCCTTTGAACTTC.

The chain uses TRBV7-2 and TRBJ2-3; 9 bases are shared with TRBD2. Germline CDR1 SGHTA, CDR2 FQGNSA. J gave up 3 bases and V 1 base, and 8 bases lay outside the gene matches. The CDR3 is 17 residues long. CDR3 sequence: CASSLGGLAGRTDTQYF. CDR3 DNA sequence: TGTGCCAGCAGCTTAGGGGGGCTAGCGGGAAGGACAGATACGCAGTATTTT.

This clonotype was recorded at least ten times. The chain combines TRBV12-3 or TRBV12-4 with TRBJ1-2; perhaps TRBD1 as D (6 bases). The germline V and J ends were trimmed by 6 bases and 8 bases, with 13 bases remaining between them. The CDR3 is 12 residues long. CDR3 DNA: TGTGCCAGCAGCAGGGGTACGGCGGGCTACACCTTC. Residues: CASSRGTAGYTF.

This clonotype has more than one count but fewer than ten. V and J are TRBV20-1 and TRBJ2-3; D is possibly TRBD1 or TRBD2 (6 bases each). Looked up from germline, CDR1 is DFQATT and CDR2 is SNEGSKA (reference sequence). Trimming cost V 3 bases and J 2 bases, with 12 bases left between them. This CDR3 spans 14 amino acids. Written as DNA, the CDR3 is TGCAGTGCTAGGAGGGGGGCTAACACAGATACGCAGTATTTT. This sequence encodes CSARRGANTDTQYF.

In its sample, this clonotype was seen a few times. CDR3 sequence: CASVGGYSNQPQHF. The CDR3 nucleotides are TGTGCCAGCGTAGGAGGGTATAGCAATCAGCCCCAGCATTTT. V and J are TRBV6-6 and TRBJ1-5; no clear D gene. The ends were cut back, 8 bases at V and 0 bases at J, with 11 bases in the middle. Germline loops: CDR1 MNHNY, CDR2 SVGAGI (reference sequence). CDR3 length: 14 amino acids.

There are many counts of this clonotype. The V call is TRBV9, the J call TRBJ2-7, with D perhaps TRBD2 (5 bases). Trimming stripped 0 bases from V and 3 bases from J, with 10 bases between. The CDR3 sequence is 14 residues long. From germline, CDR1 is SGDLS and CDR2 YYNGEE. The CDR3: CASSVAYGDYEQYF. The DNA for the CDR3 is TGTGCCAGCAGCGTAGCGTACGGGGACTACGAGCAGTACTTC.

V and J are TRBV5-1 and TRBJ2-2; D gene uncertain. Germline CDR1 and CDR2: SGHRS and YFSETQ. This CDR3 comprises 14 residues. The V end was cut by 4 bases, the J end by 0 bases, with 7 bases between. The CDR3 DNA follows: TGCGCCAGCAGCCCCACAACGAACACCGGGGAGCTGTTTTTT. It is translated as CASSPTTNTGELFF.

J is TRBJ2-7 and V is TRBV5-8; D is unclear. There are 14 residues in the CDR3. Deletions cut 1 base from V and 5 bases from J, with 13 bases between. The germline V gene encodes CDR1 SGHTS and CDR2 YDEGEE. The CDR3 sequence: CASSLFSGRNEQYF. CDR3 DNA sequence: TGTGCCAGCAGCTTGTTTTCAGGCCGAAACGAGCAGTACTTC.

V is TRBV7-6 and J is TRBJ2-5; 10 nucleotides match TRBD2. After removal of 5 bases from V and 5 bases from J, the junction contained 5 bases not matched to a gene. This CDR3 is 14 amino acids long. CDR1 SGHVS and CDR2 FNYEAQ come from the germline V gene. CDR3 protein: CASSHTSGTETQYF. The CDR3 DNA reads TGTGCCAGCAGCCACACTAGCGGGACTGAGACCCAGTACTTC.

CDR3 sequence: CAISESGTTGELFF. The CDR3 nucleotides are TGTGCCATCAGTGAGTCAGGGACAACCGGGGAGCTGTTTTTT. The chain couples TRBV10-3 to TRBJ2-2; possible D gene TRBD1, 6 bases. The CDR3 contains 14 residues. In germline, CDR1 is ENHRY, CDR2 SYGVKD. V was cut by 0 bases and J by 5 bases, with 7 bases left in between.

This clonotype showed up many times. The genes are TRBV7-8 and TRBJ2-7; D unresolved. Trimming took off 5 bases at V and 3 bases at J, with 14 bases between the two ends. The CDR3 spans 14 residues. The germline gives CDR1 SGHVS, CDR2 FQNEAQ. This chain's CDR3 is CASSPTPPGYEQYF. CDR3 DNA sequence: TGTGCCAGCAGCCCAACCCCCCCGGGCTACGAGCAGTACTTC.

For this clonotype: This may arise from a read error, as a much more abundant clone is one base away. The CDR3 DNA reads TGTGCCAGCAGCCGGGGACACAATAAAGAGACCCAGTACTTC. This translates into CASSRGHNKETQYF. V gene TRBV2 combines with J gene TRBJ2-5, with TRBD1 as a possible D gene (6 bases). The V gene's germline CDR1 is SNHLY and CDR2 FYNNEI. Trimming pared 6 bases from V and 3 bases from J, leaving 14 bases between. There are 14 residues in the CDR3.

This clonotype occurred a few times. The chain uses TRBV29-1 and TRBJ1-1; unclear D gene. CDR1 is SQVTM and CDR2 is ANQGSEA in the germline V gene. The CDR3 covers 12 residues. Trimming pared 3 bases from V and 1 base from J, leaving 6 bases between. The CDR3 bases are TGCAGCGTTGATGAGGGGAACACTGAAGCTTTCTTT. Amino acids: CSVDEGNTEAFF. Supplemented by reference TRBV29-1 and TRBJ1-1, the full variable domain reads SAVISQKPSRDICQRGTSLTIQCQVDSQVTMMFWYRQQPGQSLTLIATANQGSEATYESGFVIDKFPISRPNLTFSTLTVSNMSPEDSSIYLCSVDEGNTEAFFGQGTRLTVV.